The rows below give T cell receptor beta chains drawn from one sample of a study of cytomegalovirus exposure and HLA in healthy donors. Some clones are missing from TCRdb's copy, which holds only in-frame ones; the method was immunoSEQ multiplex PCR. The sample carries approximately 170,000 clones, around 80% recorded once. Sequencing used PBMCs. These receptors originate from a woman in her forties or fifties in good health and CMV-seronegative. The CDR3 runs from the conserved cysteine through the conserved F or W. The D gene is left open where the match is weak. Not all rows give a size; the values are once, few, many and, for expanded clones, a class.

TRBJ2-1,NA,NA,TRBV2,TGTGCCAGCAGTAGTATGTGGGGAGCCGGATATGAGCAGTTCTTC,CASSSMWGAGYEQFF
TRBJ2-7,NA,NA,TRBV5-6,TGTGCCAGCAGCTTGCCCTCACAGGGTTCCTACGAGCAGTACTTC,CASSLPSQGSYEQYF
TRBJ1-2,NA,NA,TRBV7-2,TGTGCCAGCAGCCCGGGGAGGGGATGGAGTAACTATGGCTACACCTTC,CASSPGRGWSNYGYTF
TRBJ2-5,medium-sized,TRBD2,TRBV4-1,TGCGCCAGCAGCCAAGAGTCTAGCGGGAGTGTCCAGTACTTC,CASSQESSGSVQYF
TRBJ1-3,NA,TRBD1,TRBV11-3,TGTGCCAGCAGCCCGACAGGGAACTCTGGAAACACCATATATTTT,CASSPTGNSGNTIYF
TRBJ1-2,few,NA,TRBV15,TGTGCCACCAGCAGAGCTGGGGCTGGCTACACCTTC,CATSRAGAGYTF
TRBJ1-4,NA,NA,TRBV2,TGTGCCAGCAGTGAAGCGCTTCCGGGACTAGAAAAACTGTTTTTT,CASSEALPGLEKLFF
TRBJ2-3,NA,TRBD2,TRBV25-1,TGTGCCAGCAGTGAATTTCGGCTAGCGGGAGGCACAGATACGCAGTATTTT,CASSEFRLAGGTDTQYF
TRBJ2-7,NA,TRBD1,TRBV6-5,TGTGCCAGCAGTTACTCCGGGACAGTGCCTTCCTACGAGCAGTACTTC,CASSYSGTVPSYEQYF
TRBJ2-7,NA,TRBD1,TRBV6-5,TGTGCCAGCAGTTATAGTCTGTCAGGGGGTTACGAGCAGTACTTC,CASSYSLSGGYEQYF
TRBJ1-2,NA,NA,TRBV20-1,TGCAGTGCTAGAGAGGGCAGCACCTTC,CSAREGSTF
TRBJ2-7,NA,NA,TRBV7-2,TGTGCCAGCAGCTTATTAGGGGAATACGAGCAGTACTTC,CASSLLGEYEQYF
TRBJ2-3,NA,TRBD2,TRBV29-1,TGCAGCGTTTCAGGACTAGCGGGAGTGGGCACAGATACGCAGTATTTT,CSVSGLAGVGTDTQYF
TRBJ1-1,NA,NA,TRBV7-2,TGTGCCAGCAGCCGTGGACACCCGGGCACTGAAGCTTTCTTT,CASSRGHPGTEAFF
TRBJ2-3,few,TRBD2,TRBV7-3,TGTGCCAGCAGCCTCGGACTAGCCTCAGATACGCAGTATTTT,CASSLGLASDTQYF
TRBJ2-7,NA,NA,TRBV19,TGTGCCAGTAGTGCACGCCCGGCCTACGAGCAGTACTTC,CASSARPAYEQYF
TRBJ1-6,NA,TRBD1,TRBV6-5,TGTGCCAGCAGTTTGTCGGGACAGGGATATTCACCCCTCCACTTT,CASSLSGQGYSPLHF
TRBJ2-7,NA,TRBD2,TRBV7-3,TGTGCCAGCAGCGCCAGCGGGAAAGGCTACGAGCAGTACTTC,CASSASGKGYEQYF
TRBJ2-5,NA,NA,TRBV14,TGTGCCAGCAGCCAAGATCTGGCCAGAGGGACCCAGTACTTC,CASSQDLARGTQYF
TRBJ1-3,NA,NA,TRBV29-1,TGCAGCGCTGCAGGGGCGTCTAGAGGTGGAAACACCATATATTTT,CSAAGASRGGNTIYF
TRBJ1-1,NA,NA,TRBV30,TGTGCCCGCGCTAGAATGAACACTGAAGCTTTCTTT,CARARMNTEAFF
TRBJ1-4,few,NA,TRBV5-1,TGCGCCAGCAGCTTGGAGGGGTCCCTTAATGAAAAACTGTTTTTT,CASSLEGSLNEKLFF
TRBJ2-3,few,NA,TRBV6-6,TGTGCCAGCAGCACGGGACAAGGCAGGTTTGGTACGCAGTATTTT,CASSTGQGRFGTQYF
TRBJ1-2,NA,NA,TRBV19,TGTGCCAGTAGTATACCCAGCGAGGGAAACTATGGCTACACCTTC,CASSIPSEGNYGYTF
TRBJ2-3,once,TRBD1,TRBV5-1,TGCGCCAGCAGCTTGGGGGACAGGGGGCGGTCAGATACGCAGTATTTT,CASSLGDRGRSDTQYF
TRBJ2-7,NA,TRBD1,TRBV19,TGTGCCAGTAGCACGAGGGACAGGGGGCAGCGCGAGCAGTACTTC,CASSTRDRGQREQYF
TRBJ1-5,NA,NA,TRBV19,TGTGCCAGTAGTATAGGGGACACCGATCAGCCCCAGCATTTT,CASSIGDTDQPQHF
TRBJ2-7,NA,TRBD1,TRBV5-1,TGCGCCAGCAGCTTGGAGGGGACAGGGGGGGACGAGCAGTACTTC,CASSLEGTGGDEQYF
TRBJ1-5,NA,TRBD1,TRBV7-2,TGTGCCAGCAGCTTAGCAGGGGGCCAGGTCAATCAGCCCCAGCATTTT,CASSLAGGQVNQPQHF
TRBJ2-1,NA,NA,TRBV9,TGTGCCAGCAGCGTATATCAGGGCCTCAAGCAGTTCTTC,CASSVYQGLKQFF
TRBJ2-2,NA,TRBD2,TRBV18,TGTGCCAGCTCACCACGGGCTAGCGGGAGCATAACCGGGGAGCTGTTTTTT,CASSPRASGSITGELFF
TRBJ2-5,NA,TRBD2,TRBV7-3,TGTGCCAGCAGCCACCCCGGAATAGCGGGAGGTCAAGAGACCCAGTACTTC,CASSHPGIAGGQETQYF